This T cell receptor (beta chain) was obtained from a study of blood T cell repertoires in COVID-19 (dated by TCRdb to 2018 to 2021). With regard to the full study: Collaborator samples came from the United States, Italy and Spain and covered acute and convalescent phases of COVID-19. The material from the prospective study consisted of cDNA or gDNA derived from T cells, B-cell-depleted T cells, or PBMCs. Deeply sampled blood TCRbeta repertoires from subjects exposed to, actively infected with, or recovered from COVID-19 were included in the dataset. A freely available public database, intended as a resource for researchers studying the immune response to SARS-CoV-2, is where the repertoires were released. Samples were obtained from the ongoing ImmuneRACE study (first 160 participants) and from 950 to 1,500 subjects provided by 6 global collaborators. The sample metadata nearly always contained a de-identified subject ID, COVID-19 status, age in years and sex. Where available, HLA class I and class II types were obtained from metadata supplied by the sample provider rather than from assay-based typing.

TCRbeta CDR3 regions were amplified from genomic DNA using the immunoSEQ Assay, a bias-controlled multiplex PCR. On the study's bioinformatics: Nucleated cell counts per sample were estimated from amplification of reference gene primers within the assay. To quantify the absolute abundance of each unique TCRbeta CDR3 rearrangement, sequence reads were collapsed and filtered. For each sample, productive Simpson clonality was calculated as the square root of Simpson's diversity index across productive rearrangements. In TCRdb, the immuneACCESS table is reduced to in-frame sequences with V and J assigned. These tables do not hold every clone; where another copy was compared, an unresolved V gene accounts for under half, and the others remain unexplained. V and J calls plus clone size are reproduced from that table; the DNA served to infer D and trimming. Recorded for this sample are hundreds of thousands of clones; 75% to 90% of them occurred a single time. 0.95% to 1.3% of the sample is in the top ten clones.

Enrolling through a virtual design, the prospective study's participants ranged in age from about 18 to 89 years and lived across more than 20 United States geographic areas. In the prospective study, participants were assigned to cohorts based on the clinical history participants reported in a screening survey and a study questionnaire. ImmuneRACE Cohort 3 recovered participants were defined by two consecutive negative NP/OP PCR tests, healthcare professional clearance, or symptom resolution. Each participant in the prospective study had whole blood, serum and a nasopharyngeal or oropharyngeal swab collected by mobile phlebotomists. Additional blood draws and questionnaires over a 2-month period could optionally be provided by prospective study participants. Blood samples from the prospective study were shipped frozen or at room temperature prior to DNA extraction. Worth noting for this clone: Its specific antigen is unknown. No quality values exist for individual bases; no much larger clone is one base distant.

General findings and caveats noted by the study authors: How much clinical and demographic metadata was included differed by source and by participant, and the metadata was provided uncurated.

The germline V gene gives CDR1 as MNHEY and CDR2 as SVGAGI. V has 6 bases trimmed and J has 5 bases trimmed; junction bases matching no gene number 5. Including the terminal cysteine and phenylalanine, the CDR3 comprises 14 residues. The retained sequence is limited to the CDR3, 42 bases, with the frame set at the first base. The V and J segments used are TRBV6-5 and TRBJ2-2; the junction holds 8 bases that match TRBD1. Material for sequencing was PBMCs or T cells enriched from blood (not recorded which). This sequence originates from a man in his thirties or forties who had recovered from COVID-19. Here is the DNA: TGTGCCAGCAGACGGACAGGGTTTACCGGGGAGCTGTTTTTT. Its protein is CASRRTGFTGELFF.